This section outlines one T cell receptor beta chain sequence together with its context. Its matching antigen is unknown. The second PCR ran roughly 7 to 12 cycles with a sample-barcoded 5' primer and J-beta primers. MiXCR, applied by TCRdb to the 5' RACE reads, yields one record per CDR3 protein. This table holds about 580,000 distinct CDR3 sequences, around half found once. The ends were cut back, 5 bases at V and 0 bases at J, with 19 bases in the middle. The CDR3 extends over 17 amino acids. The germline V gene has CDR1 DFQATT and CDR2 SNEGSKA (reference sequence). This entry belongs to a study of blood T cells in healthy people across ages. Regarding the study as a whole: As age increased, TCR beta diversity per million T cells fell in a roughly linear fashion.

This chain connects TRBV20-1 to TRBJ1-4, with D possibly being TRBD1 (5 bases). The receptor comes from a man older than 75 in good health. The sequenced sample was blood. The CDR3 DNA follows: TGCAGTGCTGTGGGAGGGAAACAGGACGCAACTAATGAAAAACTGTTTTTT. It is translated as CSAVGGKQDATNEKLFF.